The 25 T cell receptor beta chains in this list originate from one sample, sequenced in a study of blood T cell repertoires in COVID-19. Repertoires were generated with immunoSEQ multiplex PCR, while TCRdb's copy carries only in-frame clones and drops some. Counted here are roughly 30,000 clones, roughly nine tenths occurring once; the ten biggest clones make up over 3.5%. Sequencing was done on a sample of peripheral blood. The receptor set was obtained from a human donor in a cohort sampled during active COVID-19.

The rearrangement uses TRBV4-3 and TRBJ1-2, with D possibly being TRBD1 (6 bases). V lost 6 bases and J 0 bases, leaving 14 bases between the germline ends. The CDR3 runs 15 residues. CDR1 is LGHNA, CDR2 YSLEER, per germline. CDR3 in amino acids: CASSQRQDPNYGYTF. Written as DNA, the CDR3 is TGCGCCAGCAGTCAAAGACAGGACCCTAACTATGGCTACACCTTC.

V usage is TRBV27 and J usage is TRBJ2-7; TRBD2 matches at 8 bases. The CDR3 extends over 14 amino acids. The germline gives CDR1 MNHEY, CDR2 SMNVEV (reference sequence). J gave up 2 bases and V 5 bases, and 5 bases lay outside the gene matches. The CDR3: CASSPGGEPYEQYF. CDR3 nucleotides: TGTGCCAGCAGTCCGGGGGGGGAGCCCTACGAGCAGTACTTC.

The gene calls are TRBV7-6 and TRBJ2-1; 7 positions agree with TRBD2. The V gene end was trimmed by 1 base and the J gene end by 12 bases; junction bases not matched to a gene: 3. The germline V gene encodes CDR1 SGHVS and CDR2 FNYEAQ. There are 12 residues in the CDR3. CDR3 sequence: CASSLEGTTQFF. CDR3 sequence (DNA): TGTGCCAGCAGCTTAGAAGGGACTACGCAGTTCTTC. The full variable domain, its missing parts supplied by reference TRBV7-6 and TRBJ2-1, is GAGVSQSPRYKVTKRGQDVALRCDPISGHVSLYWYRQALGQGPEFLTYFNYEAQQDKSGLPNDRFSAERPEGSISTLTIQRTEQRDSAMYRCASSLEGTTQFFGPGTRLTVL.

The chain combines TRBV5-1 with TRBJ1-2; TRBD1 matches at 7 bases. The germline V gene encodes CDR1 SGHRS and CDR2 YFSETQ. CDR3 length: 14 residues. V trimming: 0 bases; J trimming: 8 bases; junction bases outside the gene matches: 7. CDR3 sequence reads: CASSLDPAQGGYTF. In DNA, the CDR3 is TGCGCCAGCAGCTTGGACCCAGCACAGGGGGGCTACACCTTC.

This chain links TRBV5-1 with TRBJ2-7, with TRBD1 as a possible D gene (6 bases). Germline V gives CDR1 SGHRS, CDR2 YFSETQ. Trimming took off 3 bases at V and 2 bases at J, with 9 bases between the two ends. CDR3 length: 13 amino acids. The CDR3 spells CASSSQGPYEQYF. The CDR3 DNA reads as TGCGCCAGCAGCTCACAGGGACCCTACGAGCAGTACTTC.

In regard to this clone: The junction and the germline gene differ at one end; a read error may be behind it. The chain uses TRBV5-1 and TRBJ1-1; 7 positions agree with TRBD1. The germline V gene encodes CDR1 SGHRS and CDR2 YFSETQ. The CDR3 length is 15 residues. Here the CDR3 reads CASSLIPDRNPEAFF. CDR3 sequence (DNA): TGCGCCAGCAGCTTGATACCGGACAGGAACCCTGAAGCTTTCTTT. Using reference TRBV5-1 and TRBJ1-1 for the parts outside the CDR3, the full variable domain is KAGVTQTPRYLIKTRGQQVTLSCSPISGHRSVSWYQQTPGQGLQFLFEYFSETQRNKGNFPGRFSGRQFSNSRSEMNVSTLELGDSALYLCASSLIPDRNPEAFFGQGTRLTVV.

This chain uses TRBV12-3 or TRBV12-4 with TRBJ1-1; no clear D gene. CDR3 length: 12 amino acids. V shed 3 bases and J shed 11 bases, with 13 bases lying between them. In nucleotides, the CDR3 is TGTGCCAGCAGTTTGGTTGAAAGGCGGGCTTTCTTT. This codes for CASSLVERRAFF.

The chain has TRBV10-3 and TRBJ1-3, with 7 bases aligning to TRBD1. J gave up 4 bases and V 7 bases, and 7 bases lay outside the gene matches. Germline V lookup: CDR1 ENHRY, CDR2 SYGVKD. The CDR3 has 14 amino acids. As DNA, the CDR3 is TGTGCCATCAACCGACAGGGCAGCGGAAACACCATATATTTT. It encodes CAINRQGSGNTIYF.

The chain links TRBV19 to TRBJ2-5; 8 bases line up with TRBD1. The CDR3 is made up of 17 amino acids. CDR1 and CDR2 from the germline V gene are LNHDA and SQIVND (reference sequence). J was trimmed by 4 bases and V by 6 bases; bases with no gene match: 16. CDR3 DNA sequence: TGTGCCAGTAGCAGAAAGGGCCGGGGACAGGAGGTAGAGACCCAGTACTTC. This encodes CASSRKGRGQEVETQYF.

CDR3: CASSQGGGGESEQFF. The DNA of the CDR3 is TGTGCCAGCAGCCAAGGTGGCGGGGGGGAGAGTGAGCAGTTCTTC. The rearrangement uses TRBV4-2 and TRBJ2-1, with 9 bases aligning to TRBD2. V was clipped by 1 base and J by 9 bases; unmatched bases: 7. The CDR3 has 15 amino acids. The germline V gene has CDR1 LGHNA and CDR2 YNFKEQ.

There are a few counts of this clone. This sequence joins TRBV4-1 and TRBJ1-6, with D hard to call. V lost 0 bases, J lost 8 bases, and 17 bases lay in between. Germline V gene lookup returns CDR1 MGHRA and CDR2 YSYEKL. The CDR3 length is 17 residues. CDR3 sequence reads: CASSQEAVLGEDSPLHF. CDR3 nucleotide sequence: TGCGCCAGCAGCCAAGAAGCGGTTTTGGGCGAAGATTCACCCCTCCACTTT.

V usage is TRBV27 and J usage is TRBJ1-2; D is perhaps TRBD1 (5 bases). Germline CDR1 MNHEY, CDR2 SMNVEV (reference sequence). The ends were cut back, 7 bases at V and 3 bases at J, with 15 bases in the middle. The CDR3 extends over 14 amino acids. This chain's CDR3 is CASNMGGSHYGYTF. Written as DNA, the CDR3 is TGTGCCAGCAATATGGGGGGGAGTCACTATGGCTACACCTTC.

The rearrangement uses TRBV7-2 and TRBJ2-1, with D perhaps matching TRBD1 (5 bases). The length of the CDR3 is 13 residues. The germline CDR1 and CDR2 sequences are SGHTA and FQGNSA. Between the trimmed V and J ends, which lost 4 bases and 4 bases, there was a span of 8 bases. CDR3 residues: CASSSDRYNEQFF. The CDR3 DNA sequence: TGTGCCAGCAGCTCAGACAGATACAATGAGCAGTTCTTC.

This clone appeared once. CDR3 sequence reads: CASSKQGSEAFF. CDR3 DNA: TGTGCCAGCAGTAAACAGGGGAGTGAAGCTTTCTTT. V gene TRBV6-6 combines with J gene TRBJ1-1, with 7 bases fitting TRBD1. The CDR3 contains 12 residues. The germline V gene has CDR1 MNHNY and CDR2 SVGAGI (reference sequence). The V segment lost 5 bases and the J segment 7 bases; nucleotides outside the gene matches: 4.

The genes are TRBV6-5 and TRBJ1-1, with a possible D match to TRBD1 (5 bases). The CDR3 is made up of 15 amino acids. The V gene lost 6 bases and the J gene lost 6 bases, with 20 bases spanning the gap. The germline gives CDR1 MNHEY, CDR2 SVGAGI. CDR3 nucleotides: TGTGCCAGCAGAACCACTGGGGACTTCCTAGCTGAAGCTTTCTTT. This encodes CASRTTGDFLAEAFF.

This clone was detected only once. This CDR3 is CASSQPLTSGDTGELFF. The DNA for the CDR3 is TGTGCCAGCAGCCAACCCTTGACTAGCGGGGACACCGGGGAGCTGTTTTTT. The chain combines TRBV3-1 (or the pseudogene TRBV3-2) with TRBJ2-2, with 11 positions matching TRBD2. The germline gives CDR1 LGHDT, CDR2 YNNKEL (reference sequence). There are 17 residues in the CDR3. J gave up 3 bases and V 2 bases, and 5 bases lay outside the gene matches.

The chain recombines TRBV6-1 with TRBJ2-7; 8 bases align to TRBD2. The ends lost 1 base at V and 4 bases at J; junction bases unmatched: 6. Per the germline V gene, CDR1 is MNHNS and CDR2 is SASEGT. The CDR3 runs 15 residues. CDR3 amino acids: CASSEESGGAYEQYF. The DNA for the CDR3 is TGTGCCAGCAGTGAAGAGTCGGGGGGGGCTTACGAGCAGTACTTC.

This chain links TRBV5-1 with TRBJ2-3, with D unresolved. The CDR3 is made up of 13 amino acids. Germline-derived CDR1 and CDR2 are SGHRS and YFSETQ. Trimming left V 0 bases short and J 0 bases short, with 2 bases between. The CDR3 loop is CASSLASTDTQYF. The CDR3 bases are TGCGCCAGCAGCTTGGCTAGCACAGATACGCAGTATTTT.

This chain connects TRBV10-3 to TRBJ2-3, with 9 nucleotides matching TRBD2. This CDR3 is built from 14 residues. Losses at the gene ends were 6 bases for V and 2 bases for J; bases not matched to a gene: 3. Germline V gene sequence: CDR1 ENHRY, CDR2 SYGVKD. CDR3 coding DNA: TGTGCCATCAGGCTAGCGGGGTTCACAGATACGCAGTATTTT. Protein product: CAIRLAGFTDTQYF.

This clone was seen once. This chain connects TRBV18 to TRBJ2-4; D is possibly TRBD2 (5 bases). Germline values: CDR1 KGHSH, CDR2 LQKENI. Trimming stripped 1 base from V and 9 bases from J, with 16 bases between. CDR3 length: 15 amino acids. The CDR3 sequence is CASSPLGLREGIQYF. Written as DNA, the CDR3 is TGTGCCAGCTCACCACTTGGCCTCCGGGAAGGCATTCAGTACTTC.

The V gene is TRBV11-2, the J gene TRBJ1-1; TRBD1 agrees at 9 bases. Germline V gene sequence: CDR1 SGHAT, CDR2 FQNNGV. The V gene end was trimmed by 5 bases and the J gene end by 5 bases; junction bases not matched to a gene: 3. The CDR3 totals 13 residues. The CDR3 region has the DNA TGTGCCAGCAGCAAGGACAGGGGAACTGAAGCTTTCTTT. It encodes CASSKDRGTEAFF.

This chain links TRBV6-2 or TRBV6-3 with TRBJ1-1; 9 bases agree with TRBD1. This CDR3 is built from 15 residues. The V gene end was trimmed by 4 bases and the J gene end by 4 bases; junction bases not matched to a gene: 7. Germline V CDR1 and CDR2: MNHEY, SVGEGT. CDR3 sequence (DNA): TGTGCCAGCAGTTTTACAGGGGGCAGAGGCACTGAAGCTTTCTTT. Translated: CASSFTGGRGTEAFF.

This chain connects TRBV6-2 or TRBV6-3 to TRBJ2-1; no clear D gene. V dropped 3 bases and J dropped 12 bases, with 12 bases sitting between them. Germline CDR1 and CDR2: MNHEY and SVGEGT. This CDR3 region has 12 residues. In DNA, the CDR3 is TGTGCCAGCAGTTATGTAGCTGGGTGGCAGTTCTTC. Amino acids: CASSYVAGWQFF.

J is TRBJ2-3 and V is TRBV5-5; D not certain. This CDR3 comprises 14 residues. The ends were cut back, 4 bases at V and 0 bases at J, with 9 bases in the middle. Looked up from germline, CDR1 is SGHKS and CDR2 is YYEKEE (reference sequence). CDR3 protein: CASSAHPSTDTQYF. Here the CDR3 DNA reads TGTGCCAGCAGCGCACACCCTAGCACAGATACGCAGTATTTT. Supplemented by reference TRBV5-5 and TRBJ2-3, the full variable domain reads DAGVTQSPTHLIKTRGQQVTLRCSPISGHKSVSWYQQVLGQGPQFIFQYYEKEERGRGNFPDRFSARQFPNYSSELNVNALLLGDSALYLCASSAHPSTDTQYFGPGTRLTVL.

The chain links TRBV7-6 to TRBJ1-1, with 7 bases matching TRBD1. The CDR3 length is 16 residues. Per the germline V gene, CDR1 is SGHVS and CDR2 is FNYEAQ. J gave up 4 bases and V 5 bases, and 13 bases lay outside the gene matches. The CDR3 protein is CASSPQGGAVGTEAFF. The CDR3, as DNA: TGTGCCAGCAGCCCTCAGGGGGGCGCGGTCGGCACTGAAGCTTTCTTT.